A single T cell receptor beta chain is shown here with its context. As processed by the authors: Nucleated cell counts were estimated from reference gene primer amplification. Profiled with immunoSEQ multiplex PCR; TCRdb holds only in-frame clones, not every one. D and trimming were read from the DNA, whereas the V and J calls and clone size are those reported in that table. This table has around 110,000 clones, around four fifths appearing once. The data derive from a study of blood T cell repertoires in COVID-19. Looking at the study overall: Sites across the United States, Italy and Spain contributed samples from acute and convalescent COVID-19. The analysed material was cDNA or gDNA that came from T cells, B-cell-depleted T cells, or PBMCs.

There are 15 residues in the CDR3. Trimming left V 1 base short and J 5 bases short, with 16 bases between. From germline, CDR1 is GTSNPN and CDR2 SVGIG (reference sequence). The chain employs TRBV30 and TRBJ2-3; a weak D match, TRBD2 (5 bases). The clonotype was recovered from a man between 65 and 79 years old with active or convalescent COVID-19. What was sequenced was peripheral blood. The CDR3, as DNA: TGTGCCTGGAGTGGGAGGACCCGGGTTAGAGATACGCAGTATTTT. Its translation: CAWSGRTRVRDTQYF.